The present TCR beta chain was sequenced within a study of T cells after posttransplantation cyclophosphamide. Notes on the study in general: TRB clonality was highly associated with recipient CMV seropositivity and reactivation.

V dropped 6 bases and J dropped 1 base, with 17 bases sitting between them. Germline V gene sequence: CDR1 MNHEY, CDR2 SMNVEV (reference sequence). There are 16 residues in the CDR3. Only in-frame clones appear in the TCRdb table, and some are missing; sequencing was by immunoSEQ multiplex PCR. The profile shows 15,000 to 20,000 clones, around 85% of them singletons. This clone occurred once. Its target is unknown. Sampled 1 year posttransplant, controls received myeloablative marrow transplants, methotrexate and a calcineurin inhibitor. This chain uses TRBV27 with TRBJ2-3; D not resolved. Specimen: PBMCs, collected after allogeneic stem cell transplant with calcineurin inhibitor and methotrexate. The clonotype originates from a female patient between 18 and 30 years old who received an allogeneic stem cell transplant from an unrelated donor, was CMV-positive, and had acute and chronic GVHD. Some T cells may be the graft donor's. CDR3: CASSRLTQRGTDTQYF. The CDR3 region has the DNA TGTGCCAGCAGCCGACTGACTCAACGCGGCACAGATACGCAGTATTTT.